These 11 T cell receptor beta chains originate from one sample sequenced in a study of siplizumab effects on memory and regulatory T cells. The method was immunoSEQ multiplex PCR; TCRdb's version includes in-frame clones alone and lacks a portion of them. The data contain approximately 110,000 clones, about 92% of them singletons. Sequencing used CD4+ T cells sorted from blood. The receptors come from a human donor in good health.

J is TRBJ2-2 and V is TRBV7-9; D uncertain. V lost 4 bases and J lost 7, with 10 bases in between. The CDR3 loop spans 13 amino acids. Germline CDR1 reads SEHNR; CDR2 reads FQNEAQ (reference sequence). The CDR3: CASSSGLGGELFF. The DNA for the CDR3 is TGTGCCAGCAGCTCGGGTTTAGGCGGGGAGCTGTTTTTT.

This chain uses TRBV5-1 with TRBJ1-6; 9 bases match TRBD1. J gave up 6 bases and V 0 bases, and 4 bases lay outside the gene matches. CDR1 and CDR2 from the germline V gene are SGHRS and YFSETQ. This CDR3 is built from 16 residues. Written as DNA, the CDR3 is TGCGCCAGCAGCTTGGCAGGGACAGGGAGTAATTCACCCCTCCACTTT. As protein: CASSLAGTGSNSPLHF. Looking up the rest from reference TRBV5-1 and TRBJ1-6 gives the full variable domain: KAGVTQTPRYLIKTRGQQVTLSCSPISGHRSVSWYQQTPGQGLQFLFEYFSETQRNKGNFPGRFSGRQFSNSRSEMNVSTLELGDSALYLCASSLAGTGSNSPLHFGNGTRLTVT.

This chain uses TRBV6-5 with TRBJ2-2; D is uncertain. The V gene's germline CDR1 is MNHEY and CDR2 SVGAGI. Trimming took 3 bases from V and 4 from J, leaving 12 bases between them. The CDR3 length is 15 residues. The CDR3 DNA sequence: TGTGCCAGCAGTTATCGAGCAGGAATCACCGGGGAGCTGTTTTTT. Amino acid sequence: CASSYRAGITGELFF.

CDR3 loop: CASSLAVAGNTIYF. The CDR3, as DNA: TGTGCCAGCAGCTTAGCAGTGGCTGGAAACACCATATATTTT. This chain uses TRBV7-2 with TRBJ1-3; the D is unclear. This CDR3 contains 14 residues. V was shortened by 0 bases and J by 2 bases, with 5 bases between the two germline ends. The germline V gene has CDR1 SGHTA and CDR2 FQGNSA.

About this clone itself: No DNA is shown, since the ends of the CDR3 on it are uncertain; the CDR3 is the one TCRdb lists. V gene TRBV21-1 combines with J gene TRBJ1-3. TRBV21-1 is a pseudogene locus. Counting both end residues, the CDR3 totals 17 amino acids. Here the CDR3 reads CASSKNTGVGKGNTIYF.

V usage is TRBV5-1 and J usage is TRBJ2-7; D is possibly TRBD1 or TRBD2 (6 bases each). The germline CDR1 and CDR2 sequences are SGHRS and YFSETQ. CDR3 length equals 15 residues. V was cut by 0 bases and J by 3 bases, with 13 bases left in between. The CDR3 spells CASSLESGAIYEQYF. CDR3 in DNA: TGCGCCAGCAGCTTGGAATCGGGGGCGATCTACGAGCAGTACTTC.

The chain uses TRBV5-4 and TRBJ2-5; 10 nucleotides align to TRBD2. The CDR3 is 15 residues long. Germline CDR1 is SGHNT and CDR2 is YYREEE (reference sequence). J lost 5 bases, V lost 3 bases, and 7 bases had no gene match. This CDR3 is CASSSGLALRETQYF. In nucleotides, the CDR3 is TGTGCCAGCAGCTCGGGACTAGCGCTGCGGGAGACCCAGTACTTC.

This chain links TRBV9 with TRBJ2-7; TRBD2 matches at 7 bases. The CDR3 is made up of 14 amino acids. Germline V CDR1 and CDR2: SGDLS, YYNGEE. Trimming at V came to 3 bases and at J to 6 bases, leaving 9 bases not matched to a gene. CDR3 sequence: CASSAGTNLAEQYF. The CDR3 DNA reads as TGTGCCAGCAGCGCTGGGACTAATCTGGCCGAGCAGTACTTC.

J is TRBJ2-5 and V is TRBV5-1; D is possibly TRBD2 (5 bases). The CDR3 extends over 16 amino acids. Between the trimmed V and J ends, which lost 4 bases and 0 bases, there was a span of 16 bases. CDR1 SGHRS and CDR2 YFSETQ come from the germline V gene. CDR3: CASSRPGETYQETQYF. The CDR3 nucleotides read TGCGCCAGCAGCCGGCCCGGGGAGACTTACCAAGAGACCCAGTACTTC.

The chain uses TRBV4-1 and TRBJ2-4; 7 bases map to TRBD1. After removal of 1 base from V and 7 bases from J, the junction contained 4 bases not matched to a gene. CDR1 and CDR2 from the germline V gene are MGHRA and YSYEKL. The CDR3 is 14 amino acids. The CDR3 region has the DNA TGCGCCAGCAGCCAAGGGGACAGCTCGAACATTCAGTACTTC. Protein: CASSQGDSSNIQYF.

This chain joins TRBV4-2 and TRBJ1-2, with 9 bases that match TRBD1. The CDR3 consists of 16 residues. The trim removed 1 base at V and 3 bases at J, leaving 6 bases unmatched. CDR1 is LGHNA and CDR2 is YNFKEQ in the germline V gene. The CDR3, as DNA: TGTGCCAGCAGCCAAGTCTCGGGACAGGGCGACTATGGCTACACCTTC. Protein sequence: CASSQVSGQGDYGYTF.